This T cell receptor (beta chain) is from a study of neoadjuvant anti-PD-1 for oral cavity cancer. Study overall: Patients mostly received three to four biweekly nivolumab doses at 3 mg/kg before surgery.

The CDR3 has 14 residues. The V gene lost 1 base and the J gene lost 4 bases, with 8 bases spanning the gap. CDR1 and CDR2 from the germline V gene are SGHTA and FQGNSA. Patients had HPV-negative, locally advanced oral cavity squamous cell carcinoma. This table comes from immunoSEQ multiplex PCR, and its TCRdb copy is limited to in-frame clones, with some not included. The top ten clones hold around 2.6% of a sample with 17,000 or so clones, around three quarters of them seen once. This sequence was found in a person between 40 and 80 years old with oral cavity squamous cell carcinoma. The rearrangement links TRBV7-2 to TRBJ1-5; D not certain. The sequenced sample was PBMCs, obtained before nivolumab (anti-PD-1) treatment. This CDR3 reads CASSLGVTNQPQHF. The CDR3 coding sequence is TGTGCCAGCAGCTTAGGGGTTACAAATCAGCCCCAGCATTTT.